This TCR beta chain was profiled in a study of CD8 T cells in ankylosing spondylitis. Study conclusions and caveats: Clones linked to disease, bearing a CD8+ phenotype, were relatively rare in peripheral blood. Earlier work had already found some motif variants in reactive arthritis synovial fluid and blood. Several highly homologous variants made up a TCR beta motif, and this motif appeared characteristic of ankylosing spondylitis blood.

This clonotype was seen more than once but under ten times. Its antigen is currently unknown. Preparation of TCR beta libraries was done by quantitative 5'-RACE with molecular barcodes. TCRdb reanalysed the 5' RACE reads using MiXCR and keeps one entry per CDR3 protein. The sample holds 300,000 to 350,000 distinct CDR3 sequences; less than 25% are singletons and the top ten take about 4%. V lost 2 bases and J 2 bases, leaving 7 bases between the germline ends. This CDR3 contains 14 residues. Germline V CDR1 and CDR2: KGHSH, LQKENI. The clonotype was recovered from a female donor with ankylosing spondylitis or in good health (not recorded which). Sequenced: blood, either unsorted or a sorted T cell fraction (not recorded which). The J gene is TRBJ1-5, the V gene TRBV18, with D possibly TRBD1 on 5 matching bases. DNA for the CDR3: TGTGCCAGCTCACCATCAGGGCGCAATCAGCCCCAGCATTTT. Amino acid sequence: CASSPSGRNQPQHF.